The 31 T cell receptor beta chains below come from one sample, sequenced in a study of T cell responses to AZD1222 COVID-19 vaccine. Generated by immunoSEQ multiplex PCR, the TCRdb table keeps only in-frame clones and is missing some. Of some 200,000 clones in the sample, just over 90% were seen once. The specimen was peripheral blood, collected 28 days after the second AZD1222 dose. These receptors all come from an adult who received the AZD1222 COVID-19 vaccine.

The chain uses TRBV28 and TRBJ1-5; D possibly corresponds to TRBD1 (6 bases). This CDR3 comprises 15 residues. CDR1 and CDR2 from the germline V gene are MDHEN and SYDVKM. Trimming cost V 3 bases and J 2 bases, with 11 bases left between them. The CDR3 sequence is CASSLTRGGNQPQHF. The CDR3 DNA reads as TGTGCCAGCAGTTTGACCAGGGGAGGCAATCAGCCCCAGCATTTT.

The chain has TRBV6-5 and TRBJ1-1; D perhaps matches TRBD1 (6 bases). V lost 2 bases and J 1 base, leaving 14 bases between the germline ends. The CDR3 extends over 16 amino acids. CDR1 and CDR2 from the germline V gene are MNHEY and SVGAGI. CDR3 protein: CASSYSLGTQNTEAFF. The CDR3 region has the DNA TGTGCCAGCAGTTACAGTCTGGGGACACAGAACACTGAAGCTTTCTTT.

V is TRBV11-2 and J is TRBJ1-1; 9 bases align to TRBD1. V dropped 5 bases and J dropped 4; count of bases not matched to a gene: 14. The V gene's germline CDR1 is SGHAT and CDR2 FQNNGV. This CDR3 is 17 amino acids long. CDR3 protein: CASSAGPGQGGVTEAFF. CDR3 in DNA: TGTGCCAGCAGCGCCGGACCGGGACAGGGAGGGGTCACTGAAGCTTTCTTT.

This rearrangement joins TRBV5-1 to TRBJ2-1; D is unresolved. This CDR3 comprises 16 residues. Trimming removed 1 base at V and 0 bases at J, with 11 bases between. Germline CDR1 and CDR2: SGHRS and YFSETQ. The chain's CDR3 is CASSLFPTVSYNEQFF. As DNA, the CDR3 is TGCGCCAGCAGCTTGTTCCCCACGGTCTCCTACAATGAGCAGTTCTTC.

The rearrangement uses TRBV5-5 and TRBJ2-1, with 8 bases fitting TRBD2. Germline CDR1 SGHKS, CDR2 YYEKEE (reference sequence). J was trimmed by 4 bases and V by 1 base; bases with no gene match: 7. The CDR3 totals 16 residues. The DNA of the CDR3 is TGTGCCAGCAGCTTGTCACTAGCGGTTTTGTACAATGAGCAGTTCTTC. Translation: CASSLSLAVLYNEQFF. Based on the CDR3 plus reference TRBV5-5 and TRBJ2-1, the full variable domain is DAGVTQSPTHLIKTRGQQVTLRCSPISGHKSVSWYQQVLGQGPQFIFQYYEKEERGRGNFPDRFSARQFPNYSSELNVNALLLGDSALYLCASSLSLAVLYNEQFFGPGTRLTVL.

This chain connects TRBV27 to TRBJ1-2; D gene ambiguous. Germline V lookup: CDR1 MNHEY, CDR2 SMNVEV (reference sequence). With 6 bases removed from V and 0 bases from J, the gap between germline ends came to 17 bases. The CDR3 totals 16 residues. The CDR3 here is CASSPDVTLSNYGYTF. DNA for the CDR3: TGTGCCAGCAGCCCTGATGTGACCCTGTCTAACTATGGCTACACCTTC.

In nucleotides, the CDR3 is TGTGCCAGCAGCTTAGTCCGGACAGGGCCTAACTATGGCTACACCTTC. This translates into CASSLVRTGPNYGYTF. The V and J genes are TRBV11-2 and TRBJ1-2; 8 nucleotides agree with TRBD1. Germline loops: CDR1 SGHAT, CDR2 FQNNGV. The CDR3 is made up of 16 amino acids. The trim removed 1 base at V and 0 bases at J, leaving 4 bases unmatched.

The chain joins TRBV7-9 to TRBJ1-1, with 8 nucleotides matching TRBD1. Germline V gene sequence: CDR1 SEHNR, CDR2 FQNEAQ (reference sequence). This CDR3 is 14 amino acids long. J gave up 5 bases and V 5 bases, and 7 bases lay outside the gene matches. In nucleotides, the CDR3 is TGTGCCAGCAGCAGCCGGACAGGGCAGACTGAAGCTTTCTTT. Amino acids: CASSSRTGQTEAFF. Together with reference TRBV7-9 and TRBJ1-1, the CDR3 gives the full variable domain: DTGVSQNPRHKITKRGQNVTFRCDPISEHNRLYWYRQTLGQGPEFLTYFQNEAQLEKSRLLSDRFSAERPKGSFSTLEIQRTEQGDSAMYLCASSSRTGQTEAFFGQGTRLTVV.

This chain connects TRBV9 to TRBJ2-1; D is ambiguous. The length of the CDR3 is 16 residues. V gave up 6 bases and J gave up 5 bases, with 21 bases separating them. Germline loops: CDR1 SGDLS, CDR2 YYNGEE. The CDR3 loop is CASNLGRIEENNEQFF. CDR3 in DNA: TGTGCCAGCAACTTAGGACGGATCGAAGAGAACAATGAGCAGTTCTTC. Looking up the rest from reference TRBV9 and TRBJ2-1 gives the full variable domain: DSGVTQTPKHLITATGQRVTLRCSPRSGDLSVYWYQQSLDQGLQFLIQYYNGEERAKGNILERFSAQQFPDLHSELNLSSLELGDSALYFCASNLGRIEENNEQFFGPGTRLTVL.

The chain links TRBV5-1 to TRBJ1-2; 8 nucleotides line up with TRBD1. The V and J ends lost 4 bases and 5 bases, in that order; junction bases with no gene match: 7. The length of the CDR3 is 14 residues. The germline gives CDR1 SGHRS, CDR2 YFSETQ. CDR3 residues: CASSRITGGYGYTF. The CDR3 DNA is TGCGCCAGCAGCCGTATTACAGGGGGGTATGGCTACACCTTC.

For the CDR3, the DNA is TGCAGCGTTGAAGGAACAGGGGGCGGGGAGCTGTTTTTT. Amino acids: CSVEGTGGGELFF. The rearrangement links TRBV29-1 to TRBJ2-2; 8 bases line up with TRBD1. J gave up 7 bases and V 1 base, and 2 bases lay outside the gene matches. CDR3 length: 13 amino acids. CDR1 and CDR2 (germline): SQVTM, ANQGSEA.

The rearrangement links TRBV5-1 to TRBJ2-1, with TRBD2 matching 11 bases. J was trimmed by 4 bases and V by 5 bases; bases with no gene match: 8. Germline CDR1 SGHRS, CDR2 YFSETQ. This CDR3 is 16 amino acids long. CDR3 bases: TGCGCCAGCAGTATGACTAGCGGGACGGTTTACAATGAGCAGTTCTTC. Encoded protein: CASSMTSGTVYNEQFF. Drawing the rest from reference TRBV5-1 and TRBJ2-1, the complete variable domain is KAGVTQTPRYLIKTRGQQVTLSCSPISGHRSVSWYQQTPGQGLQFLFEYFSETQRNKGNFPGRFSGRQFSNSRSEMNVSTLELGDSALYLCASSMTSGTVYNEQFFGPGTRLTVL.

The chain couples TRBV12-3 or TRBV12-4 to TRBJ1-1, with D possibly TRBD1 on 6 matching bases. Trimming cost V 6 bases and J 6 bases, with 14 bases left between them. This CDR3 region has 13 residues. Written as DNA, the CDR3 is TGTGCCAGCAGACTCTTGGAGGGGGCTGAAGCTTTCTTT. Its translation is CASRLLEGAEAFF.

J is TRBJ2-3 and V is TRBV24-1; D ambiguous. V gave up 0 bases and J gave up 4 bases, with 13 bases separating them. The CDR3 length is 16 residues. Germline V CDR1 and CDR2: KGHDR, SFDVKD. The CDR3 DNA reads as TGTGCCACCAGTGATTTGGCGCAGAGAAGGGCAGATACGCAGTATTTT. This encodes CATSDLAQRRADTQYF.

The chain joins TRBV9 to TRBJ2-7; the D gene could be TRBD1 or TRBD2 (5 bases each). This CDR3 has 14 amino acids. V gave up 3 bases and J gave up 1 base, with 11 bases separating them. Germline V lookup: CDR1 SGDLS, CDR2 YYNGEE. The chain's CDR3 is CASSARDVSYEQYF. The CDR3 coding sequence is TGTGCCAGCAGCGCCCGGGACGTATCCTACGAGCAGTACTTC.

CDR3 in DNA: TGCGCCAGCAGCTCCTCGACCGGGACTAGTACAATGAAGCAGTTCTTC. This codes for CASSSSTGTSTMKQFF. The chain joins TRBV5-1 to TRBJ2-1, with 8 bases fitting TRBD2. The CDR3 runs to 16 residues. The junction had 16 bases not matched to a gene; V was cut back by 3 bases and J by 11 bases. CDR1 and CDR2 (germline): SGHRS, YFSETQ.

This chain's CDR3 is CATSRLPSGNTIYF. In nucleotides, the CDR3 is TGTGCCACCAGCAGGCTTCCCTCTGGAAACACCATATATTTT. V gene TRBV15 combines with J gene TRBJ1-3; D gene unclear. The CDR3 has 14 residues. Deletions cut 3 bases from V and 0 bases from J, with 6 bases between. Germline V lookup: CDR1 LNHNV, CDR2 YYDKDF (reference sequence).

This rearrangement joins TRBV5-6 to TRBJ1-5; 11 nucleotides agree with TRBD1. V shed 3 bases and J 13 bases; nucleotides not matched to a gene: 3. This CDR3 spans 12 amino acids. Germline V gene sequence: CDR1 SGHDT, CDR2 YYEEEE. CDR3 residues: CASSSGTGGQHF. As DNA, the CDR3 is TGTGCCAGCAGCTCGGGGACAGGGGGGCAGCATTTT.

This clone was recorded once. This chain connects TRBV7-9 to TRBJ2-4, with D maybe TRBD2 (6 bases). From germline, CDR1 is SEHNR and CDR2 FQNEAQ (reference sequence). Deletions cut 0 bases from V and 0 bases from J, with 15 bases between. This CDR3 has 18 amino acids. The CDR3 reads CASSLAASWDLAKNIQYF. The CDR3 DNA reads TGTGCCAGCAGCTTAGCGGCTAGCTGGGACTTAGCCAAAAACATTCAGTACTTC.

This clone has a single count. This sequence joins TRBV28 and TRBJ1-5, with a weak D call TRBD1 (5 bases). Trimming left V 6 bases short and J 9 bases short, with 21 bases between. The CDR3 loop spans 15 amino acids. Germline CDR1 reads MDHEN; CDR2 reads SYDVKM. The DNA of the CDR3 is TGTGCCAGCAGCCTTTGGCCCACAGGTGGGCGGCCCCAGCATTTT. It is translated as CASSLWPTGGRPQHF.

The chain joins TRBV12-3 or TRBV12-4 to TRBJ1-5; no clear D gene. The CDR3 runs to 13 residues. Trimming removed 1 base from V and 10 bases from J, with 11 bases in between. CDR3 residues: CASSLGPGRPQHF. The CDR3 nucleotides read TGTGCCAGCAGTTTAGGCCCTGGTAGACCCCAGCATTTT.

The CDR3 DNA follows: TGCACCAGCAGCCAAGTCGGCGGGGCACGCAATCAGCCCCAGCATTTT. Its protein product is CTSSQVGGARNQPQHF. The V call is TRBV1, the J call TRBJ1-5. TRBV1 is shown as a pseudogene. CDR3 length: 16 amino acids.

The chain carries TRBV29-1 and TRBJ2-2, with D possibly matching TRBD1 (6 bases). This CDR3 spans 14 amino acids. Germline CDR1 and CDR2: SQVTM and ANQGSEA. Between the trimmed V and J ends, which lost 4 bases and 4 bases, there was a span of 13 bases. CDR3 bases: TGCAGCGTTGGAACAGGGAGTAGCACCGGGGAGCTGTTTTTT. Encoded protein: CSVGTGSSTGELFF.

This chain joins TRBV5-4 and TRBJ2-5; TRBD1 might be the D (5 bases). CDR1 and CDR2 from the germline V gene are SGHNT and YYREEE (reference sequence). Trimming removed 1 base at V and 4 bases at J, with 14 bases between. This CDR3 is built from 15 residues. CDR3: CASSLLVGAPETQYF. CDR3 coding DNA: TGTGCCAGCAGCTTGTTAGTAGGGGCTCCAGAGACCCAGTACTTC.

The rearrangement joins TRBV3-1 (or the pseudogene TRBV3-2) to TRBJ1-3; no clear D gene. V gave up 0 bases and J gave up 12 bases, with 15 bases separating them. CDR3 length: 14 amino acids. CDR1 is LGHDT and CDR2 is YNNKEL in the germline V gene (reference sequence). The CDR3 DNA is TGTGCCAGCAGCCAAGATCGAGGATATGGTGTCATATATTTT. As protein: CASSQDRGYGVIYF.

This chain uses TRBV20-1 with TRBJ1-4; D might be TRBD1 (5 bases). Per germline, CDR1 DFQATT and CDR2 SNEGSKA (reference sequence). This CDR3 has 11 residues. With 3 bases removed from V and 7 bases from J, the gap between germline ends came to 6 bases. The DNA for the CDR3 is TGCAGTGCTAGTGACAGTGAAAAACTGTTTTTT. Amino acid sequence: CSASDSEKLFF.

The rearrangement joins TRBV24-1 to TRBJ2-3, with D unclear. Germline V gene data show CDR1 as KGHDR and CDR2 as SFDVKD. With 0 bases removed from V and 1 base from J, the gap between germline ends came to 10 bases. CDR3 length equals 16 residues. In DNA, the CDR3 is TGTGCCACCAGTGATTTGCACGGAAGTCGCACAGATACGCAGTATTTT. It encodes CATSDLHGSRTDTQYF.

The chain recombines TRBV28 with TRBJ1-3, with a weak D call TRBD1 (6 bases). The CDR3 consists of 14 residues. Germline loops: CDR1 MDHEN, CDR2 SYDVKM. Trimming stripped 4 bases from V and 4 bases from J, with 11 bases between. CDR3 amino acids: CASSSAGDGNTIYF. The CDR3 DNA follows: TGTGCCAGCAGTTCCGCAGGGGACGGAAACACCATATATTTT.

The V gene is TRBV7-9, the J gene TRBJ2-5; unclear D gene. Trimming left V 3 bases short and J 3 bases short, with 2 bases between. CDR3 size: 11 residues. CDR1 and CDR2 (germline): SEHNR, FQNEAQ (reference sequence). The CDR3 here is CASSFKETQYF. CDR3 DNA: TGTGCCAGCAGCTTTAAAGAGACCCAGTACTTC.

The V and J genes are TRBV20-1 and TRBJ1-1; D gene uncertain. V lost 3 bases to trimming and J lost 3 bases, with 5 bases between them. The CDR3 contains 11 residues. CDR1 is DFQATT, CDR2 SNEGSKA, per germline (reference sequence). The CDR3 is CSARVYTEAFF. Here the CDR3 DNA reads TGCAGTGCTAGGGTTTACACTGAAGCTTTCTTT.

V gene TRBV7-2 combines with J gene TRBJ1-6, with a weak D call TRBD1 (5 bases). CDR3 length equals 15 residues. V shed 2 bases and J shed 3 bases, with 8 bases lying between them. Germline V gene sequence: CDR1 SGHTA, CDR2 FQGNSA. In DNA form, the CDR3 reads TGTGCCAGCAGCTTACGGGGGTACTATAATTCACCCCTCCACTTT. This sequence encodes CASSLRGYYNSPLHF. Based on the CDR3 plus reference TRBV7-2 and TRBJ1-6, the full variable domain is GAGVSQSPSNKVTEKGKDVELRCDPISGHTALYWYRQSLGQGLEFLIYFQGNSAPDKSGLPSDRFSAERTGGSVSTLTIQRTQQEDSAVYLCASSLRGYYNSPLHFGNGTRLTVT.